Detailed here is one T cell receptor beta chain. Antigen: not known. This sample stems from a study of blood T cells in healthy people across ages. Study-wide findings and caveats: Samples with more naive T cells showed higher observed beta diversity. Both naive CD4+ cell counts and diversity were greater in long-lived donors than in aged donors.

Every donor contributed roughly 10 milliliters of peripheral blood by blood draw. The use of a sample-barcoded 5' primer and a J-beta primer mix characterized a second PCR of about 7 to 12 cycles. TCRdb re-derived calls from the 5' RACE reads in MiXCR, one entry per CDR3 protein. The profile covers 1.5 million to 2 million distinct CDR3 sequences, with roughly 28% appearing a single time and roughly 8.2% taken by the ten largest. This clonotype was sampled from a woman aged 25 to 39 in good health. The specimen sequenced was blood.

The CDR3 loop reads CASSLEGAGGEQFF. The CDR3 DNA reads as TGTGCCAGCAGTTTAGAGGGGGCTGGAGGTGAGCAGTTCTTC. The chain links TRBV12-3 or TRBV12-4 to TRBJ2-1; 7 bases align to TRBD1. V was clipped by 1 base and J by 9 bases; unmatched bases: 6. CDR3 size: 14 residues.